The 8 T cell receptor beta chains listed next were all sequenced from one sample in a study of blood T cells in healthy people across ages. A sample-barcoded 5' primer and a J-beta primer mix were used in a second PCR of roughly 7 to 11 cycles. TCRdb re-derived calls from the 5' RACE reads in MiXCR, one entry per CDR3 protein. The data show approximately 850,000 distinct CDR3 sequences, with over 45% seen just once and 20% to 25% held by the top ten. Sequenced sample: blood. The receptors shown here come from a man aged 30 to 39 in good health.

This clonotype turned up a few times. The rearrangement links TRBV10-3 to TRBJ1-2, with D possibly matching TRBD1 (6 bases). V was shortened by 10 bases and J by 8 bases, with 17 bases between the two germline ends. This CDR3 contains 12 residues. Germline CDR1 and CDR2: ENHRY and SYGVKD. In DNA form, the CDR3 reads TGTGCCACCTCGGGAGGGGGAGACGGCTACACCTTC. It codes for CATSGGGDGYTF.

V usage is TRBV20-1 and J usage is TRBJ2-3; tentatively, D is TRBD1 or TRBD2 (6 bases each). The CDR3 loop spans 15 amino acids. V lost 3 bases and J lost 0, with 13 bases in between. The germline V gene encodes CDR1 DFQATT and CDR2 SNEGSKA (reference sequence). DNA for the CDR3: TGCAGTGCTAGGGGGGGCGGGACTAGCACAGATACGCAGTATTTT. Amino acids: CSARGGGTSTDTQYF.

The chain carries TRBV10-2 and TRBJ2-7, with TRBD2 identical over 9 bases. CDR3 length equals 12 residues. Germline CDR1 and CDR2: WSHSY and SAAADI. The trim removed 11 bases at V and 3 bases at J, leaving 5 bases unmatched. Here the CDR3 DNA reads TGCGCCGGCGGAGCGGGGGGCTACGAGCAGTACTTC. Protein: CAGGAGGYEQYF.

The rearrangement links TRBV7-2 to TRBJ2-3; 9 nucleotides match TRBD2. Germline values: CDR1 SGHTA, CDR2 FQGNSA. This CDR3 comprises 15 residues. Trimming at V came to 4 bases and at J to 4 bases, leaving 6 bases not matched to a gene. CDR3 loop: CASSSGLAHSDTQYF. DNA for the CDR3: TGTGCCAGCAGCTCGGGACTAGCCCATTCAGATACGCAGTATTTT.

The chain links TRBV7-2 to TRBJ2-3, with D perhaps TRBD2 (6 bases). Trimming removed 2 bases from V and 2 bases from J, with 17 bases in between. From germline, CDR1 is SGHTA and CDR2 FQGNSA. CDR3 length equals 17 residues. CDR3 nucleotides: TGTGCCAGCAGCTTACGGGGGTCTGGCGGACACACAGATACGCAGTATTTT. It is translated as CASSLRGSGGHTDTQYF.

A remark on this clonotype: One junction end disagrees with the germline gene, perhaps due to a read error. V gene TRBV5-1 combines with J gene TRBJ1-1, with TRBD1 identical over 9 bases. This CDR3 has 15 residues. CDR1 is SGHRS, CDR2 YFSETQ, per germline. DNA of the CDR3: TGCGCCAGCAGCTTACAGGGGGCTATCGATACTGAGGCTTTCTTT. It encodes CASSLQGAIDTEAFF.

This clonotype was observed a handful of times. A read error may be the cause here, since a much bigger clone is one base away. The CDR3 bases are TGTGCCAGCAGCTTAGGGCACAGCACAGATACGCAGTATTTT. This sequence encodes CASSLGHSTDTQYF. The chain combines TRBV7-2 with TRBJ2-3; D ambiguous. The V gene's germline CDR1 is SGHTA and CDR2 FQGNSA. V lost 1 base, J lost 0 bases, and 5 bases lay in between. There are 14 residues in the CDR3. Looking up the rest from reference TRBV7-2 and TRBJ2-3 gives the full variable domain: GAGVSQSPSNKVTEKGKDVELRCDPISGHTALYWYRQSLGQGLEFLIYFQGNSAPDKSGLPSDRFSAERTGGSVSTLTIQRTQQEDSAVYLCASSLGHSTDTQYFGPGTRLTVL.

The rearrangement uses TRBV25-1 and TRBJ2-7; 7 bases align to TRBD1. This CDR3 contains 15 residues. CDR1 and CDR2 (germline): MGHDK, SYGVNS. The V gene end was trimmed by 7 bases and the J gene end by 3 bases; junction bases not matched to a gene: 12. This chain's CDR3 is CASTTGQGVNYEQYF. CDR3 DNA sequence: TGTGCCAGCACCACCGGGCAGGGGGTAAACTACGAGCAGTACTTC.